This T cell receptor beta chain was documented in a study of cytomegalovirus exposure and HLA in healthy donors. A note on this clone: Its antigen is as yet unknown.

In the PCR, 60 Vbeta and 13 Jbeta primers were used. Libraries were prepared by immunoSEQ multiplex PCR; TCRdb keeps only in-frame clonotypes and omits some of them. This sample has some 110,000 clones; 77% occur once, and the top ten carry approximately 5%. Study-wide results and limits: Earlier analysis found most TCR beta V segments productive about 87% or about 30% of the time. CMV serostatus was the sole immune exposure data available. Follow-up analysis later connected one missense variant in DCLRE1C with trimming of TCR beta V- and J-genes.

The source is a man between 45 and 60 years old in good health and CMV-seropositive. The source material was PBMCs.

Here the CDR3 reads CASSLASSSSGANVLTF. The DNA of the CDR3 is TGTGCCAGCAGCTTGGCCAGTTCGTCCTCTGGGGCCAACGTCCTGACTTTC. The rearrangement uses TRBV5-6 and TRBJ2-6; D not resolved. Trimming took 0 bases from V and 0 from J, leaving 10 bases between them. This CDR3 has 17 amino acids. Germline CDR1 is SGHDT and CDR2 is YYEEEE.